Listed here is a single T cell receptor (beta chain). Its antigen is undetermined. The entry originates in a study of blood T cells in healthy people across ages. Study outcomes and limitations: A roughly linear age-dependent decrease characterized TCR beta diversity per million T cells.

PCR was performed a second time for roughly 7 to 12 cycles using a sample-barcoded 5' primer and a J-beta primer mix. Unique molecular identifiers of 12 random nucleotides labeled each cDNA. From the 5' RACE reads, TCRdb called clonotypes with MiXCR, one entry per CDR3 protein. The table shows around 1,000,000 distinct CDR3 sequences, with approximately 26% occurring only once. This CDR3 has 14 amino acids. Trimming removed 7 bases at V and 6 bases at J, with 15 bases between. These records were also assigned to another study, of T cells of mothers and their children.

The rearrangement links TRBV12-3 or TRBV12-4 to TRBJ1-4; no reliable D call. This TCR came from a girl between 2 and 10 years old in good health. The sample was blood. CDR3 bases: TGTGCCAGCAAGCTACATGGGGTAGATGAAAAACTGTTTTTT. Translating gives CASKLHGVDEKLFF.